The 14 T cell receptor beta chains presented below share a single source sample, sequenced in a study of tumor-infiltrating lymphocytes in localized non-small cell lung cancer. Data came from immunoSEQ multiplex PCR; TCRdb stores just in-frame clones and leaves some out. Of about 12,000 clones in the sample, roughly 84% are singletons; the top ten hold approximately 7.9%. The sequenced sample was lung tumor tissue. All receptors derive from a human donor with non-small cell lung cancer.

The chain is built from TRBV5-6 and TRBJ1-3; D gene uncertain. Trimming stripped 2 bases from V and 0 bases from J, with 9 bases between. The germline V gene encodes CDR1 SGHDT and CDR2 YYEEEE. This CDR3 is 15 amino acids long. CDR3: CASSLSANSGNTIYF. The DNA for the CDR3 is TGTGCCAGCAGCTTATCAGCCAACTCTGGAAACACCATATATTTT. The full variable domain, in which reference TRBV5-6 and TRBJ1-3 provide the parts outside the CDR3, is DAGVTQSPTHLIKTRGQQVTLRCSPKSGHDTVSWYQQALGQGPQFIFQYYEEEERQRGNFPDRFSGHQFPNYSSELNVNALLLGDSALYLCASSLSANSGNTIYFGEGSWLTVV.

The J gene is TRBJ2-7, the V gene TRBV6-5, with D perhaps matching TRBD2 (5 bases). V lost 4 bases and J lost 3, with 10 bases in between. CDR3 size: 13 residues. CDR1 and CDR2 (germline): MNHEY, SVGAGI. The CDR3 DNA is TGTGCCAGCAGTTGGAGACGGGACTACGAGCAGTACTTC. It codes for CASSWRRDYEQYF.

DNA for the CDR3: TGCGCCAGCAGCCATAGGAGGGACTCTCTAAGAGAGCAGTACTTC. This translates into CASSHRRDSLREQYF. The chain couples TRBV4-3 to TRBJ2-7; D might be TRBD2 (6 bases). The CDR3 is made up of 15 amino acids. The germline V and J ends were trimmed by 3 bases and 7 bases, with 19 bases remaining between them. Germline V gene lookup returns CDR1 LGHNA and CDR2 YSLEER.

The chain links TRBV7-8 to TRBJ2-1; no definite D call. Trimming stripped 6 bases from V and 2 bases from J, with 14 bases between. There are 15 residues in the CDR3. Germline V CDR1 and CDR2: SGHVS, FQNEAQ. The CDR3 sequence: CASRSTPGPYNEQFF. The CDR3 bases are TGTGCCAGCAGATCGACACCTGGGCCCTACAATGAGCAGTTCTTC.

CDR3 in DNA: TGTGCCAGCGGGCAAAGGGATACGCAGTATTTT. It specifies CASGQRDTQYF. V and J are TRBV6-6 and TRBJ2-3; unclear D gene. Germline V gene lookup returns CDR1 MNHNY and CDR2 SVGAGI (reference sequence). The CDR3 has 11 residues. V gave up 8 bases and J gave up 6 bases, with 9 bases separating them.

The V gene is TRBV7-2, the J gene TRBJ1-1; the D gene is possibly TRBD1 (5 bases). Germline values: CDR1 SGHTA, CDR2 FQGNSA. This CDR3 spans 15 amino acids. The germline V and J ends were trimmed by 1 base and 5 bases, with 14 bases remaining between them. CDR3 loop: CASSLVGDHRTEAFF. As DNA, the CDR3 is TGTGCCAGCAGCTTAGTCGGGGACCACAGGACTGAAGCTTTCTTT.

The CDR3 DNA follows: TGTGCCAGCAGTGCCCCCCTAGGGTCTCCTAACAATGAGCAGTTCTTC. Residues: CASSAPLGSPNNEQFF. The V gene is TRBV25-1, the J gene TRBJ2-1; D remains unclear. With 4 bases removed from V and 5 bases from J, the gap between germline ends came to 18 bases. Germline V CDR1 and CDR2: MGHDK, SYGVNS. This CDR3 contains 16 residues.

CDR3 DNA: TGTGCCAGCACCAGAGGGACAGGCAAAAACATTCAGTACTTC. Protein sequence: CASTRGTGKNIQYF. The chain has TRBV6-1 and TRBJ2-4; 8 bases map to TRBD1. Per germline, CDR1 MNHNS and CDR2 SASEGT. V dropped 7 bases and J dropped 3; count of bases not matched to a gene: 5. The CDR3 contains 14 residues.

The V call is TRBV19, the J call TRBJ1-4; tentatively, D is TRBD1 (6 bases). Trimming took 5 bases from V and 8 from J, leaving 9 bases between them. CDR1 is LNHDA, CDR2 SQIVND, per germline (reference sequence). The CDR3 extends over 12 amino acids. The DNA of the CDR3 is TGTGCCAGTAGTTTGGACAGAGAAAAACTGTTTTTT. The encoded protein is CASSLDREKLFF.

V gene TRBV30 combines with J gene TRBJ1-2, with a tentative D call TRBD1 (6 bases). This CDR3 spans 12 amino acids. V was clipped by 4 bases and J by 0 bases, with 6 bases between them. Germline V gives CDR1 GTSNPN, CDR2 SVGIG (reference sequence). CDR3 in amino acids: CAWTGANYGYTF. Written as DNA, the CDR3 is TGTGCCTGGACAGGGGCTAACTATGGCTACACCTTC.

The J gene is TRBJ1-2, the V gene TRBV18; no clear D gene. The length of the CDR3 is 17 residues. Looked up from germline, CDR1 is KGHSH and CDR2 is LQKENI. With 3 bases removed from V and 5 bases from J, the gap between germline ends came to 22 bases. In nucleotides, the CDR3 is TGTGCCAGCTCACCGTCCGGGGAGGCCTCGTCGTATTATGGCTACACCTTC. The encoded protein is CASSPSGEASSYYGYTF.

V usage is TRBV7-6 and J usage is TRBJ2-5; maybe TRBD1 (5 bases). Germline V gene sequence: CDR1 SGHVS, CDR2 FNYEAQ. CDR3 length equals 15 residues. V lost 5 bases and J 2 bases, leaving 15 bases between the germline ends. The CDR3 is CASSLYLGQQETQYF. In DNA, the CDR3 is TGTGCCAGCAGCCTGTATCTTGGACAACAAGAGACCCAGTACTTC.

The rearrangement uses TRBV30 and TRBJ2-2; D remains ambiguous. Germline V CDR1 and CDR2: GTSNPN, SVGIG (reference sequence). The ends were cut back, 5 bases at V and 4 bases at J, with 14 bases in the middle. The CDR3 loop spans 14 amino acids. This CDR3 is CAWAWTVGTGELFF. The CDR3 region has the DNA TGTGCCTGGGCATGGACGGTGGGCACCGGGGAGCTGTTTTTT. The entire variable domain, with the rest obtained from reference TRBV30 and TRBJ2-2, is as follows: SQTIHQWPATLVQPVGSPLSLECTVEGTSNPNLYWYRQAAGRGLQLLFYSVGIGQISSEVPQNLSASRPQDRQFILSSKKLLLSDSGFYLCAWAWTVGTGELFFGEGSRLTVL.

The V call is TRBV18, the J call TRBJ2-7; tentatively, D is TRBD2 (5 bases). The CDR3 spans 13 residues. V lost 2 bases and J 2 bases, leaving 7 bases between the germline ends. Germline CDR1 reads KGHSH; CDR2 reads LQKENI. The CDR3 here is CASSPAGTYEQYF. In DNA, the CDR3 is TGTGCCAGCTCACCAGCCGGGACCTACGAGCAGTACTTC. Complete variable domain (other parts from reference TRBV18 and TRBJ2-7): NAGVMQNPRHLVRRRGQEARLRCSPMKGHSHVYWYRQLPEEGLKFMVYLQKENIIDESGMPKERFSAEFPKEGPSILRIQQVVRGDSAAYFCASSPAGTYEQYFGPGTRLTVT.